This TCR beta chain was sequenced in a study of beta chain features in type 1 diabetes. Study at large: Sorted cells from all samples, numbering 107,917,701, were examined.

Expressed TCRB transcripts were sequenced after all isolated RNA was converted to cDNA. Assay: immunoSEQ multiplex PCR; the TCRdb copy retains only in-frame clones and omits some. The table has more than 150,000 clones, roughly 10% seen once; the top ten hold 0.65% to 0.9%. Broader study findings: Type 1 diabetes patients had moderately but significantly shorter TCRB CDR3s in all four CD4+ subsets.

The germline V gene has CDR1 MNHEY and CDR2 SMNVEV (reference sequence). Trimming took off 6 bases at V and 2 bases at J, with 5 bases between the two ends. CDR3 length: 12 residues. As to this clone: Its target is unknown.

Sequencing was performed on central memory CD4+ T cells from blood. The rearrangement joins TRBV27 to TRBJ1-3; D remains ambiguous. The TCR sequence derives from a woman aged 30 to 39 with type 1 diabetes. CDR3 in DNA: TGTGCCAGCAGGGCCCCTGGAAACACCATATATTTT. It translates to CASRAPGNTIYF.